This TCR beta chain was found in a study of blood T cells in healthy people across ages. A second PCR of 7 to 11 cycles used a sample-barcoded 5' primer and a J-beta primer mix. TCRdb recomputed calls from the 5' RACE reads with MiXCR, one row per CDR3 protein. The sample carries over 450,000 distinct CDR3 sequences, 20% to 30% recorded once. V dropped 2 bases and J dropped 8 bases, with 17 bases sitting between them. Germline CDR1 is MNHEY and CDR2 is SVGEGT. There are 15 residues in the CDR3. The sample was also reused in another study, on T cells of mothers and their children.

The source of this sequence is a boy between 10 and 17 years old in good health. Source material: blood. This rearrangement joins TRBV6-2 or TRBV6-3 to TRBJ2-3; TRBD2 might be the D (5 bases). CDR3 residues: CASSYPDWVRGTQYF. CDR3 bases: TGTGCCAGCAGTTACCCTGATTGGGTCCGGGGTACGCAGTATTTT.